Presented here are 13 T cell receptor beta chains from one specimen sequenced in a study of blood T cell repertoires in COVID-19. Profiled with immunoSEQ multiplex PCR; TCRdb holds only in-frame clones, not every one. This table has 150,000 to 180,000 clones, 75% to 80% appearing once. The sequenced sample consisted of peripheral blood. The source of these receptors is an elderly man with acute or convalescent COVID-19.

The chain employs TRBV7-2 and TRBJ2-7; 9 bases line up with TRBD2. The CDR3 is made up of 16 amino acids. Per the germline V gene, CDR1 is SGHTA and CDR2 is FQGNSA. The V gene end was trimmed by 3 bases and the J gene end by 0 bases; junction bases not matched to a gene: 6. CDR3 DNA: TGTGCCAGCAGCTTGGCGGGGGGGCGTAGCTCCTACGAGCAGTACTTC. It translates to CASSLAGGRSSYEQYF. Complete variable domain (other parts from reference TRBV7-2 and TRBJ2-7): GAGVSQSPSNKVTEKGKDVELRCDPISGHTALYWYRQSLGQGLEFLIYFQGNSAPDKSGLPSDRFSAERTGGSVSTLTIQRTQQEDSAVYLCASSLAGGRSSYEQYFGPGTRLTVT.

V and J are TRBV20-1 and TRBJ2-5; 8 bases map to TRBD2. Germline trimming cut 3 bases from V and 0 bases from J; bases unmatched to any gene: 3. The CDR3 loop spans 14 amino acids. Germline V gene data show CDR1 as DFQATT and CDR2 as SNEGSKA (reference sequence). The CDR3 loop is CSASSGDNQETQYF. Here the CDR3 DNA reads TGCAGTGCTAGTAGCGGGGACAACCAAGAGACCCAGTACTTC.

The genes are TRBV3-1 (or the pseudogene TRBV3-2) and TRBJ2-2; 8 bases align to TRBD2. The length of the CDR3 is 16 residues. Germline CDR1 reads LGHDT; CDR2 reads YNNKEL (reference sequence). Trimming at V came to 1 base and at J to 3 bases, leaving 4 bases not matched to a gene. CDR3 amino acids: CASSQARGGDTGELFF. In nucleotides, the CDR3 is TGTGCCAGCAGCCAAGCCCGGGGGGGAGACACCGGGGAGCTGTTTTTT.

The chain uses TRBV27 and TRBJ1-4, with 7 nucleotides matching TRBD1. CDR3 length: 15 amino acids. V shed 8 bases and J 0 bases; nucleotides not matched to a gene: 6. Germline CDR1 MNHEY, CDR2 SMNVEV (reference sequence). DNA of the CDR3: TGTGCCAGCGGTTCGGACAGGTCAACTAATGAAAAACTGTTTTTT. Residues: CASGSDRSTNEKLFF. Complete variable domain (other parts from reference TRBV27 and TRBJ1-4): EAQVTQNPRYLITVTGKKLTVTCSQNMNHEYMSWYRQDPGLGLRQIYYSMNVEVTDKGDVPEGYKVSRKEKRNFPLILESPSPNQTSLYFCASGSDRSTNEKLFFGSGTQLSVL.

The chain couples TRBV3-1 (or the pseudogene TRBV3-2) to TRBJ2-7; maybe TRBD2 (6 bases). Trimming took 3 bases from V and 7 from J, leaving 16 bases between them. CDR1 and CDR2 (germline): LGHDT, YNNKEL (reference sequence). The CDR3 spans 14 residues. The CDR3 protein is CASSQGAGLPEQYF. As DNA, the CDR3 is TGTGCCAGCAGCCAGGGTGCGGGGCTCCCTGAGCAGTACTTC.

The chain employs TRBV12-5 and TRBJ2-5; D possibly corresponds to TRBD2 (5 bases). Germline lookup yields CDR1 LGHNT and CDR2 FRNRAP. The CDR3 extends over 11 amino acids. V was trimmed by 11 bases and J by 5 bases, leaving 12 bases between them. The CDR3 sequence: CAPDRGETQYF. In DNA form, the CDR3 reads TGTGCTCCGGACCGGGGTGAGACCCAGTACTTC.

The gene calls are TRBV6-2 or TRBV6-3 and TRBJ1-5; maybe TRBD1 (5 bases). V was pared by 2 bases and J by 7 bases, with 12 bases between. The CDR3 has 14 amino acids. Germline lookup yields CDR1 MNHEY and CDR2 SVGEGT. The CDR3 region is CASSYGSGGQPQHF. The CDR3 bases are TGTGCCAGCAGTTACGGTTCTGGGGGGCAGCCCCAGCATTTT.

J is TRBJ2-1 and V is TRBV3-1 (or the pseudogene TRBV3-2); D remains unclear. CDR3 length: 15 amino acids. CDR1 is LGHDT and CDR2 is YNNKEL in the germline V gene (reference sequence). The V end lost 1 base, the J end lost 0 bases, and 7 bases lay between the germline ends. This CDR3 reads CASSQVRSSYNEQFF. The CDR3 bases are TGTGCCAGCAGCCAAGTAAGGAGCTCCTACAATGAGCAGTTCTTC.

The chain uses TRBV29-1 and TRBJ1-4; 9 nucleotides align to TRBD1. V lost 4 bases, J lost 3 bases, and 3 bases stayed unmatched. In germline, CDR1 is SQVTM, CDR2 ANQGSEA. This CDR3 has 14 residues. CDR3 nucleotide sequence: TGCAGCGTTGGGGGACAGGGCTCTAATGAAAAACTGTTTTTT. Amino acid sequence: CSVGGQGSNEKLFF.

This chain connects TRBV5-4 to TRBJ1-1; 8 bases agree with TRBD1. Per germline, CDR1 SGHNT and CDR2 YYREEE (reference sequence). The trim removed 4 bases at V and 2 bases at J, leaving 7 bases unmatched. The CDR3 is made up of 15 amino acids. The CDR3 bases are TGTGCCAGCAGCCCCCGGACAGGGTTAAACACTGAAGCTTTCTTT. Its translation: CASSPRTGLNTEAFF.

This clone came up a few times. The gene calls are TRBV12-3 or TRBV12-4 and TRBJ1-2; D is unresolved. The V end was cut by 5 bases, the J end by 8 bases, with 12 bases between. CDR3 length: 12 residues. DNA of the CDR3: TGTGCCAGCAGTCTTGCCTTGGGCGGCTACACCTTC. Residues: CASSLALGGYTF.

The CDR3 region is CASSGTGSDTQYF. The CDR3 region has the DNA TGCGCCAGCTCCGGGACAGGGTCAGATACGCAGTATTTT. The chain carries TRBV10-1 and TRBJ2-3, with 9 bases aligning to TRBD1. The germline V gene has CDR1 WNHNN and CDR2 SYGVQD (reference sequence). V lost 8 bases, J lost 4 bases, and 4 bases stayed unmatched. The CDR3 sequence is 13 residues long.

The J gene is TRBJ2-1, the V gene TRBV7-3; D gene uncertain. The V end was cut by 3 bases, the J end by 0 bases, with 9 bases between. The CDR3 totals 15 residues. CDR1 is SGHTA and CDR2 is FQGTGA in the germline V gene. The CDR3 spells CASSLERSSYNEQFF. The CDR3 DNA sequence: TGTGCCAGCAGCTTGGAGAGGAGCTCCTACAATGAGCAGTTCTTC. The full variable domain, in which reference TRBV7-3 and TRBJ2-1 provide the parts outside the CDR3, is GAGVSQTPSNKVTEKGKYVELRCDPISGHTALYWYRQSLGQGPEFLIYFQGTGAADDSGLPNDRFFAVRPEGSVSTLKIQRTERGDSAVYLCASSLERSSYNEQFFGPGTRLTVL.